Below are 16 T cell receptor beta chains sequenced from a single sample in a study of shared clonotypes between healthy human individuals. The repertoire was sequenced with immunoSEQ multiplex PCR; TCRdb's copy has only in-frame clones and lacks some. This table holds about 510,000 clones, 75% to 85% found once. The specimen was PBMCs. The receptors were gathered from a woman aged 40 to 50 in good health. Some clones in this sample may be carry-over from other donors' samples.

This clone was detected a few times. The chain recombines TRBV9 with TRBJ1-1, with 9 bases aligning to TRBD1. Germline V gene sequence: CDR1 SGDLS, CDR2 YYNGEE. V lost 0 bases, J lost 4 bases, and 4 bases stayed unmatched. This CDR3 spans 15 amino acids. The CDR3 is CASSVDGQGRTEAFF. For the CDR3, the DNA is TGTGCCAGCAGCGTAGATGGACAGGGGCGCACTGAAGCTTTCTTT.

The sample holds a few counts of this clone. CDR3 residues: CASSAPRDEKLFF. The CDR3 DNA reads TGTGCCAGCAGTGCACCCCGGGATGAAAAACTGTTTTTT. The V and J genes are TRBV28 and TRBJ1-4; D is undetermined. Germline values: CDR1 MDHEN, CDR2 SYDVKM. The CDR3 extends over 13 amino acids. V lost 5 bases and J 6 bases, leaving 10 bases between the germline ends.

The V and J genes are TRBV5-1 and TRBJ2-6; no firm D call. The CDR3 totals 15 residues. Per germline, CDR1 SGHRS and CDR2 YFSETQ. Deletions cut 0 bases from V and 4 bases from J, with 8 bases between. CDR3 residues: CASSLALKGANVLTF. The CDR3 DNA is TGCGCCAGCAGCTTGGCACTGAAGGGGGCCAACGTCCTGACTTTC.

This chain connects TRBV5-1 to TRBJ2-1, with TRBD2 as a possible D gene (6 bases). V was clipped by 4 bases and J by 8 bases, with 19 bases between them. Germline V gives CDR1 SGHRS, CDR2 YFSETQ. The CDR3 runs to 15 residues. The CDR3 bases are TGCGCCAGCAGCCTGGAGGGGAGAAGGGTCGATGAGCAGTTCTTC. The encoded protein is CASSLEGRRVDEQFF.

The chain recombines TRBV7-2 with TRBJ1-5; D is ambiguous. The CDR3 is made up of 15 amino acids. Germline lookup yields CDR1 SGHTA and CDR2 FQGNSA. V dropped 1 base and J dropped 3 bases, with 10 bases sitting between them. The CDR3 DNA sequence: TGTGCCAGCAGCTTAGAAGAAGGGCCCAATCAGCCCCAGCATTTT. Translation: CASSLEEGPNQPQHF.

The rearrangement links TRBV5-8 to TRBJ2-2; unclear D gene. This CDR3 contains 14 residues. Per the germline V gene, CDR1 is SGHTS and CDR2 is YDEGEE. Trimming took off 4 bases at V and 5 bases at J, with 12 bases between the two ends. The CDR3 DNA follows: TGTGCCAGCAGCCCTGGGCATTTAACCGGGGAGCTGTTTTTT. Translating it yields CASSPGHLTGELFF.

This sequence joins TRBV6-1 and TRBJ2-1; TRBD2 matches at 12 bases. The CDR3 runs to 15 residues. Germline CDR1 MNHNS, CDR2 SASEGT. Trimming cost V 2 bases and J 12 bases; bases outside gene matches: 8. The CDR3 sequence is CASSEIGLAGNLQFF. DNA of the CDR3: TGTGCCAGCAGTGAAATTGGACTAGCGGGAAATTTGCAGTTCTTC.

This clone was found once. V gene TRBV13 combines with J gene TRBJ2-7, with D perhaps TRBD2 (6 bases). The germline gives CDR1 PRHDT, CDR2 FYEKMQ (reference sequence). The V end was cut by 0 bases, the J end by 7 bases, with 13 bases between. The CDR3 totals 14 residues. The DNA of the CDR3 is TGTGCCAGCAGCTTAGGGCCGGGAGCTCAGGAGCAGTACTTC. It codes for CASSLGPGAQEQYF.

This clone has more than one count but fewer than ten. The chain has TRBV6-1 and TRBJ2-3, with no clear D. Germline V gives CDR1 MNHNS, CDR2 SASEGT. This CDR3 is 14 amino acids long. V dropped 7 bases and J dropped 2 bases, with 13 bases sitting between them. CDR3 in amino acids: CASTRVSITDTQYF. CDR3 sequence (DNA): TGTGCCAGCACCCGCGTCTCCATCACAGATACGCAGTATTTT.

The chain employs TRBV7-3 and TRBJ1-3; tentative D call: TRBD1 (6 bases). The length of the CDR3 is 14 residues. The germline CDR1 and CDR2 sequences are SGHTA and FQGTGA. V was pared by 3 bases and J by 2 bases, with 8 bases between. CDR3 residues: CASSLDRTGNTIYF. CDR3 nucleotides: TGTGCCAGCAGCTTGGACAGAACTGGAAACACCATATATTTT.

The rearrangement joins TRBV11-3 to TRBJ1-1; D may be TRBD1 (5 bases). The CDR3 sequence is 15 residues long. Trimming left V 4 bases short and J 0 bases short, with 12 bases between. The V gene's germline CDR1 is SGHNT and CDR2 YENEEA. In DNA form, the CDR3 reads TGTGCCAGCAGCTCCCGGGACGGTATGAACACTGAAGCTTTCTTT. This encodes CASSSRDGMNTEAFF.

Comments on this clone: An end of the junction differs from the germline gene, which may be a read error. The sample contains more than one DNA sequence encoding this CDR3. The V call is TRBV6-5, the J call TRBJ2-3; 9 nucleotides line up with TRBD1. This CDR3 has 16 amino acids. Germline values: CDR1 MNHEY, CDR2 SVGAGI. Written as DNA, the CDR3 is TGCGCCAGCAGTTCCTCGGACAGGGGCCGTCCAGATACGCAGTATTTT. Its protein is CASSSSDRGRPDTQYF.

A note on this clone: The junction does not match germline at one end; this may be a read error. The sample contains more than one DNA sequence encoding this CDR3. CDR3: CASSLDGTYEQYF. CDR3 nucleotides: TGCGCCAGCAGTTTGGACGGGACCTACGAGCAGTACTTC. V and J are TRBV5-1 and TRBJ2-7; perhaps TRBD2 as D (5 bases). Germline V gene lookup returns CDR1 SGHRS and CDR2 YFSETQ. CDR3 size: 13 residues. Supplemented by reference TRBV5-1 and TRBJ2-7, the full variable domain reads KAGVTQTPRYLIKTRGQQVTLSCSPISGHRSVSWYQQTPGQGLQFLFEYFSETQRNKGNFPGRFSGRQFSNSRSEMNVSTLELGDSALYLCASSLDGTYEQYFGPGTRLTVT.

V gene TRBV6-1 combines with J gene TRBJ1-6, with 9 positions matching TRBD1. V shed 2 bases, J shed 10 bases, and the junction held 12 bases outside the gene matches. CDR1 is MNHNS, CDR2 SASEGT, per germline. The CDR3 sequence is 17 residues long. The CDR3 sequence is CASSESGADRGRSPLHF. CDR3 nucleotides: TGTGCCAGCAGTGAATCAGGGGCGGACAGGGGTCGATCACCCCTCCACTTT.

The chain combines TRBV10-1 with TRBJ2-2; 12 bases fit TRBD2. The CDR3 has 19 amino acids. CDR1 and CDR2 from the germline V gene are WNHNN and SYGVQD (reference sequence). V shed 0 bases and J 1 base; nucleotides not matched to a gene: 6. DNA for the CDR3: TGCGCCAGCAGTGAGTCTGCTAGCGGGAGGGCGGTGAACACCGGGGAGCTGTTTTTT. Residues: CASSESASGRAVNTGELFF.

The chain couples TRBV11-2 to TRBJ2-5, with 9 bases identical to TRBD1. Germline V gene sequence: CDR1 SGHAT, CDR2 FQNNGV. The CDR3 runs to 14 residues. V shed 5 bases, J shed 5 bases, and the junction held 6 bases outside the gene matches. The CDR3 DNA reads TGTGCCAGCAGCGAACAGGGGGCTGGTGAGACCCAGTACTTC. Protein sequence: CASSEQGAGETQYF.